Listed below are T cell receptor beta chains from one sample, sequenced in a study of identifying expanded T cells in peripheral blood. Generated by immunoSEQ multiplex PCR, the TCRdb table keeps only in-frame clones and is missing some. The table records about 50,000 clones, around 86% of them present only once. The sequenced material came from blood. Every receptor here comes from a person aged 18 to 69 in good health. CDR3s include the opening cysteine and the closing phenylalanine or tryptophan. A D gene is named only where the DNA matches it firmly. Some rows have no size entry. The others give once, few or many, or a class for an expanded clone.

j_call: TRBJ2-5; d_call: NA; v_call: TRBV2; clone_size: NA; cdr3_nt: TGTGCCAGCAGTGGGGGTACTTTCCAAGAGACCCAGTACTTC; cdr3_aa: CASSGGTFQETQYF
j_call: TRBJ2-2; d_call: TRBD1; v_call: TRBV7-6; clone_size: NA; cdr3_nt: TGTGCCAGCAGCAAGGGACAGGGGATCGCCGGGGAGCTGTTTTTT; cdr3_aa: CASSKGQGIAGELFF
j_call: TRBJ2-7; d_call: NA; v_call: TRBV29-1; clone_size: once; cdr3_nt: TGCAGCGTTGTTTGGGGATCCTACGAGCAGTACTTC; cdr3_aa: CSVVWGSYEQYF
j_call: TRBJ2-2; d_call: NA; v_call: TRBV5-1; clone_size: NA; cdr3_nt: TGCGCCAGCAGCATCACTGTCACCGGGGAGCTGTTTTTT; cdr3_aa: CASSITVTGELFF
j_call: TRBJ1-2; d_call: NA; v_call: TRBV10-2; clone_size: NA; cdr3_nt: TGCGCCAGCACGGGGGGGAACTATGGCTACACCTTC; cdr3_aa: CASTGGNYGYTF
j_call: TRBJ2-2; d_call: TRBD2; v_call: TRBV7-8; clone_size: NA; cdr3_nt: TGTGCCAGCAGCTTAGCGGGAGGGCCCCTCACCGGGGAGCTGTTTTTT; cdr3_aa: CASSLAGGPLTGELFF
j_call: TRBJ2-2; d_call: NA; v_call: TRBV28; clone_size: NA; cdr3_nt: TGTGCCAGCAGTCCACATACCTCCTCGGTCGGGGAGCTGTTTTTT; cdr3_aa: CASSPHTSSVGELFF
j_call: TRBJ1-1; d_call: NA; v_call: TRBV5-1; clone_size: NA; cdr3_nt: TGCGCCAGCAGCTTGGCAAGGATGAACACTGAAGCTTTCTTT; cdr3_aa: CASSLARMNTEAFF
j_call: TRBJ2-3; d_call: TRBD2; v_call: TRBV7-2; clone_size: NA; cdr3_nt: TGTGCCAGCAGCCCCACTAGCGGGAGGACAGATACGCAGTATTTT; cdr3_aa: CASSPTSGRTDTQYF
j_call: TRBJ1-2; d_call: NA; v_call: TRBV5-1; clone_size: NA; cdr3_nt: TGCGCCAGCAGCGCTACAGGCGAAATCACTTCAACGCACTATGGCTACACCTTC; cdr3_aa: CASSATGEITSTHYGYTF
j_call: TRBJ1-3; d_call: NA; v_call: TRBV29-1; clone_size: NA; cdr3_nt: TGCAGCGCCGGGGATGGACGGCTAGGAAACACCATATATTTT; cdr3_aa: CSAGDGRLGNTIYF
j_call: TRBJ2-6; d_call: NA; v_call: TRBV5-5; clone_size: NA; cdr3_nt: TGTGCCAGCAGCTTGCGGACTGGAACTGGGGCCAACGTCCTGACTTTC; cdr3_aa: CASSLRTGTGANVLTF
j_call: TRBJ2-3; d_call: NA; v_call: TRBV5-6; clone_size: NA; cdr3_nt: TGTGCCAGCAGCTTATGGGGACCAGATACGCAGTATTTT; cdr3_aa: CASSLWGPDTQYF
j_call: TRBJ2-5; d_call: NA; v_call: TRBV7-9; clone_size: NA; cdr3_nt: TGTGCCAGCAGCTTAGTGGGGGGAGAGACCCAGTACTTC; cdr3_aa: CASSLVGGETQYF
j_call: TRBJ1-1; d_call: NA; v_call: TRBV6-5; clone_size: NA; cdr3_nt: TGTGCCAGCAGGGGACGGTCGATGAACACTGAAGCTTTCTTT; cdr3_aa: CASRGRSMNTEAFF
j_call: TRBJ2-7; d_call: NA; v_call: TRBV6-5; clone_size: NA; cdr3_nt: TGTGCCAGCAGGGGGAACAGGGCCGGCGAGCAGTACTTC; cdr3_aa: CASRGNRAGEQYF
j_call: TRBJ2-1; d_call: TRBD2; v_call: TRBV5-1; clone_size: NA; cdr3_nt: TGCGCCAGCAGCGAGACTAGCGGGAGATGGAACGAGCAGTTCTTC; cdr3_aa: CASSETSGRWNEQFF
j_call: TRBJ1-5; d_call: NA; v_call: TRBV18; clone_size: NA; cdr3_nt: TGTGCCAGCTCACCAGATTCCAATCAGCCCCAGCATTTT; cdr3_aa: CASSPDSNQPQHF
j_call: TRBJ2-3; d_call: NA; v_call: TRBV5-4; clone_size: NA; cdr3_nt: TGTGCCAGCAGCTTGGGGGAATCCCACACAGATACGCAGTATTTT; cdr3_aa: CASSLGESHTDTQYF
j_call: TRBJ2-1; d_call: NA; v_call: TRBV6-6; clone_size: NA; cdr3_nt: TGTGCCAGCAGTTTCTCCTACAATGAGCAGTTCTTC; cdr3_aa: CASSFSYNEQFF
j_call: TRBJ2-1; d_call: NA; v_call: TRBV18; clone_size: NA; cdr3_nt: TGTGCCAGCTCACCAGAGTTACAGCCTTACAATGAGCAGTTCTTC; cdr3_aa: CASSPELQPYNEQFF
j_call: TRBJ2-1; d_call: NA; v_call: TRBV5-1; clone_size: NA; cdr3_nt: TGCGCCAGCAGTTTCGACCAGCCCGCCTACAATGAGCAGTTCTTC; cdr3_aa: CASSFDQPAYNEQFF
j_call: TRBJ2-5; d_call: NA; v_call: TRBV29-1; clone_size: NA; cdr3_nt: TGCAGCGTTAGGACAGGCGGAGGGAAAACGACCCAGTACTTC; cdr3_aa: CSVRTGGGKTTQYF
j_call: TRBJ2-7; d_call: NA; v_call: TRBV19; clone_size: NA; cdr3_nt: TGTGCCAGTAGTATGATTGGGATCCCATACGAGCAGTACTTC; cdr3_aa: CASSMIGIPYEQYF
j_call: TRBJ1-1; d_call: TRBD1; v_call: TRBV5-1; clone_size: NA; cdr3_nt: TGCGCCAGCAGCTCCACGGGACAGGGGTGGAACACTGAAGCTTTCTTT; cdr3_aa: CASSSTGQGWNTEAFF
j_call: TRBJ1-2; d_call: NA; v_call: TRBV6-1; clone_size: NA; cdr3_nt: TGTGCCAGCAGTGTGGGTCAGAAGGACTATGGCTACACCTTC; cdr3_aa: CASSVGQKDYGYTF
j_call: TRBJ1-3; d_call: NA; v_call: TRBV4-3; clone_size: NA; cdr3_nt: TGCGCCAGCAGCCAAGATCCAACAGGGTCCTCTGGAAACACCATATATTTT; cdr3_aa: CASSQDPTGSSGNTIYF
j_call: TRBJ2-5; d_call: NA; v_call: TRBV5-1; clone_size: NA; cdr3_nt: TGCGCCAGCAGCTTGGTTAGCGGCCAAGAGACCCAGTACTTC; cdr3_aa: CASSLVSGQETQYF
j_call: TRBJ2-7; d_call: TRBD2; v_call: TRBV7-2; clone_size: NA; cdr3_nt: TGTGCCAGCAGCTTAGTAGCGGGAGGGAGGGAGCAGTACTTC; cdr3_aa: CASSLVAGGREQYF
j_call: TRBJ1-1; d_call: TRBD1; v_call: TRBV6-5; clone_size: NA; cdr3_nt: TGTGCCAGCAGTTTCAGACAGGGAGGGGCTGAAGCTTTCTTT; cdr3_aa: CASSFRQGGAEAFF
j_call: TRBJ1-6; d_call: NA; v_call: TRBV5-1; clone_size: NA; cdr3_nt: TGCGCCAGCAGCCCGTCCTATAATTCACCCCTCCACTTT; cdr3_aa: CASSPSYNSPLHF
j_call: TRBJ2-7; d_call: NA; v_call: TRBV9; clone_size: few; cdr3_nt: TGTGCCAGCAGCGTAGGGGTGGGAGAGGCTCCGTACGAGCAGTACTTC; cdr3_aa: CASSVGVGEAPYEQYF
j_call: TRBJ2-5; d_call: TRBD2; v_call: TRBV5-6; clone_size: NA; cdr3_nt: TGTGCCAGCGGGTGGGGACTAGCAATTGAGACCCAGTACTTC; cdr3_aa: CASGWGLAIETQYF